This T cell receptor beta chain was sequenced in a study of shared clonotypes between healthy human individuals. Study as a whole: Every donor yielded three CD4 naive, three CD4 memory, two CD8 naive and one CD8 memory plate. Broader study findings: Donor scarcity curtailed the genetic and exposure-history diversity represented herein. What naive subsets generally showed was a larger estimated richness than memory subsets showed. It was anticipated that sequencing depth would influence how many clonotypes donors shared.

This clone was counted between two and nine times. Its antigen is undetermined. Clones were sequenced by immunoSEQ multiplex PCR, and TCRdb holds only the in-frame ones, with some missing. This table has approximately 2,000,000 clones, about 93% appearing once. CD8 cells classed as naive were CD45RO-negative and positively selected for CCR7, excluding terminally differentiated effector memory CD45RA+ cells. Specimen: naive CD8+ T cells from PBMCs. The sequence derives from a man between 18 and 35 years old in good health. Some clones in this sample may be carry-over from other donors' samples.

In DNA form, the CDR3 reads TGTGCCAGCAGCTGGTTTACAGGTAACACTGAAGCTTTCTTT. This encodes CASSWFTGNTEAFF. The V and J genes are TRBV4-2 and TRBJ1-1; tentatively, D is TRBD1 (5 bases). CDR3 length: 14 amino acids. V was clipped by 5 bases and J by 2 bases, with 12 bases between them. Germline values: CDR1 LGHNA, CDR2 YNFKEQ.